The rows below give T cell receptor beta chains drawn from one sample of a study of CD8 T cells in Susac syndrome. TCRdb re-analysed the immunoSEQ multiplex PCR reads in MiXCR, keeping a single row per CDR3 protein. The data contain about 240,000 distinct CDR3 sequences, 90% to 96% of them seen just once; the ten biggest clones take up about 0.094%. Sequenced: CD4+ T cells from PBMCs. These receptors all come from a human donor with Susac syndrome. CDR3s include the opening cysteine and the closing phenylalanine or tryptophan. The D gene is left open where the match is weak. For some rows the clone size is stated as once, few or many, or as a class when expanded; others skip it.

d_call j_call clone_size v_call cdr3_aa cdr3_nt
. TRBJ1-1 . TRBV6-1 CASSDLGRTSNTEAFF TGTGCCAGCAGTGATTTGGGTAGGACCTCGAACACTGAAGCTTTCTTT
. TRBJ2-2 . TRBV11-3 CASRRAKNTGELFF TGTGCCAGTCGGAGGGCCAAGAACACCGGGGAGCTGTTTTTT
. TRBJ1-4 . TRBV12-3/TRBV12-4 CASSFDRNEKLFF TGTGCCAGCAGTTTTGACAGGAATGAAAAACTGTTTTTT
. TRBJ2-1 . TRBV3-1 CASSQLVEQFF TGTGCCAGCAGCCAATTAGTTGAGCAGTTCTTC
TRBD1 TRBJ2-1 . TRBV5-1 CASGRGTGTYNEQFF TGCGCCAGCGGCCGCGGGACAGGGACCTACAATGAGCAGTTCTTC
. TRBJ2-1 few TRBV29-1 CSPRGEQFF TGCAGCCCTAGGGGTGAGCAGTTCTTC
. TRBJ1-2 . TRBV30 CAWSVQASWYGYTF TGTGCCTGGAGTGTACAGGCTAGTTGGTATGGCTACACCTTC
. TRBJ1-5 . TRBV29-1 CSVGQSGSNQPQHF TGCAGCGTCGGACAGTCGGGAAGCAATCAGCCCCAGCATTTT
. TRBJ1-2 . TRBV30 CAWSDPTASGYTF TGTGCCTGGAGTGACCCGACTGCAAGTGGCTACACCTTC
. TRBJ2-1 . TRBV2 CAAPVSRSGGNEQFF TGTGCCGCTCCTGTATCCCGCTCAGGGGGGAATGAGCAGTTCTTC
. TRBJ2-3 . TRBV14 CASPRAGLRTDTQYF TGTGCCAGCCCCAGGGCGGGACTTCGGACAGATACGCAGTATTTT
. TRBJ2-7 . TRBV10-3 CAISVGSYEQYF TGTGCCATCAGTGTAGGCTCCTACGAGCAGTACTTC
. TRBJ2-7 . TRBV20-1 CSATVRDLYEQYF TGCAGTGCTACAGTCCGGGACCTCTACGAGCAGTACTTC
. TRBJ1-5 . TRBV6-5 CARMYQPQHF TGTGCCAGGATGTATCAGCCCCAGCATTTT